This T cell receptor beta chain was observed in a study of control samples from healthy donors and cancer patients (dated by TCRdb to 2018 to 2021). The CDR3, from cysteine to phenylalanine, totals 15 residues. The sequence is cut down to CDR3 DNA, 45 bases in frame from base 1. The junction shows trimming of 5 bases on V and 4 bases on J, and the gene matches do not reach 6 bases of it. The germline V gene specifies MNHEY as CDR1 and SVGEGT as CDR2. Of note for this clone: Its antigen specificity is not known. No base qualities exist here, and no much larger clone lies one base off it.

The library relied on the immunoSEQ multiplex PCR assay. What TCRdb holds here is the immuneACCESS table cut down to in-frame rearrangements. Part of the clones is not present; checked against another copy, under half of the missing clones reflect an unresolved V gene, and the others are unexplained. The table for this sample lists about 170,000 clones; 75% to 95% of them were counted only once. The ten largest clones represent about 1.4% of the sample. The TCR comes from a woman younger than 45 in good health. The specimen was blood. This chain joins TRBV6-2 or TRBV6-3 to TRBJ2-7, with TRBD1 identical over 12 junction bases. The sequence in DNA is TGTGCCAGCAGTCCCGGGACAGGGGGCGTATACGAGCAGTACTTC. Its product reads: CASSPGTGGVYEQYF.